A single sample gave rise to the 13 T cell receptor beta chains below, sequenced in a study of blood T cell repertoires in COVID-19. Measured with immunoSEQ multiplex PCR; TCRdb has only the in-frame clones, and not every one. The sample consists of tens of thousands of clones, 60% to 85% of them appearing once. The source material was peripheral blood. These receptors all stem from a man aged 45-65 years with active or convalescent COVID-19.

V gene TRBV10-3 combines with J gene TRBJ2-7; D not resolved. Trimming pared 3 bases from V and 2 bases from J, leaving 5 bases between. This CDR3 has 12 amino acids. The germline V gene has CDR1 ENHRY and CDR2 SYGVKD. DNA of the CDR3: TGTGCCATCAGTGACCACACCTACGAGCAGTACTTC. It is translated as CAISDHTYEQYF.

The V gene is TRBV16, the J gene TRBJ2-1; tentative D call: TRBD1 (5 bases). The germline V gene has CDR1 KGHSY and CDR2 FQNENV. This CDR3 contains 12 residues. V dropped 5 bases and J dropped 8 bases, with 10 bases sitting between them. CDR3 residues: CASSSLGDEQFF. As DNA, the CDR3 is TGTGCCAGCAGCTCATTAGGGGATGAGCAGTTCTTC.

The chain carries TRBV11-2 and TRBJ2-5; TRBD2 is a possible D gene (6 bases). The germline V gene encodes CDR1 SGHAT and CDR2 FQNNGV. This CDR3 contains 13 residues. V gave up 4 bases and J gave up 5 bases, with 11 bases separating them. CDR3 residues: CASSSGGMETQYF. CDR3 bases: TGTGCCAGCAGCTCCGGGGGAATGGAGACCCAGTACTTC.

This sequence joins TRBV7-9 and TRBJ2-5; possibly TRBD1 for D (7 bases). Germline values: CDR1 SEHNR, CDR2 FQNEAQ (reference sequence). The CDR3 sequence is 14 residues long. V gave up 8 bases and J gave up 9 bases, with 22 bases separating them. CDR3 in amino acids: CASREGGGTGAQYF. In nucleotides, the CDR3 is TGTGCCAGCCGCGAAGGGGGAGGTACAGGGGCCCAGTACTTC.

The chain joins TRBV29-1 to TRBJ2-6; TRBD2 is a possible D gene (5 bases). The CDR3 sequence is 14 residues long. CDR1 is SQVTM and CDR2 is ANQGSEA in the germline V gene. Trimming pared 8 bases from V and 0 bases from J, leaving 11 bases between. The CDR3 spells CSISGGSGANVLTF. The CDR3 DNA follows: TGCAGCATTTCCGGAGGCTCTGGGGCCAACGTCCTGACTTTC.

CDR3 region: CASSFSLSRDSNTEAFF. The CDR3, as DNA: TGTGCCAGCAGCTTTTCCCTGTCCAGGGACTCCAACACTGAAGCTTTCTTT. V and J are TRBV5-4 and TRBJ1-1; perhaps TRBD1 as D (5 bases). The CDR3 runs 17 residues. Per the germline V gene, CDR1 is SGHNT and CDR2 is YYREEE (reference sequence). The V gene lost 2 bases and the J gene lost 2 bases, with 19 bases spanning the gap.

This clone showed up just once. This chain links TRBV2 with TRBJ1-2, with D possibly being TRBD1 (5 bases). Trimming cost V 6 bases and J 4 bases, with 15 bases left between them. The V gene's germline CDR1 is SNHLY and CDR2 FYNNEI. This CDR3 has 14 amino acids. The CDR3 is CASRSEGRIYGYTF. CDR3 in DNA: TGTGCCAGCAGATCCGAGGGGAGGATCTATGGCTACACCTTC.

The V gene is TRBV15, the J gene TRBJ1-4, with 7 nucleotides matching TRBD1. The CDR3 runs to 15 residues. J lost 6 bases, V lost 0 bases, and 4 bases had no gene match. Germline CDR1 is LNHNV and CDR2 is YYDKDF (reference sequence). The CDR3 nucleotides are TGTGCCACCAGCAGAGATGCCAGGGGGGATGAAAAACTGTTTTTT. This codes for CATSRDARGDEKLFF.

The chain carries TRBV5-1 and TRBJ2-2, with D uncertain. The V gene's germline CDR1 is SGHRS and CDR2 YFSETQ. The CDR3 runs to 14 residues. The V end was cut by 0 bases, the J end by 3 bases, with 6 bases between. Written as DNA, the CDR3 is TGCGCCAGCAGCTTGGAGCGAGACACCGGGGAGCTGTTTTTT. The encoded protein is CASSLERDTGELFF.

This chain uses TRBV10-3 with TRBJ1-3, with 7 bases aligning to TRBD1. V lost 6 bases to trimming and J lost 0 bases; unmatched junction nucleotides: 5. Per the germline V gene, CDR1 is ENHRY and CDR2 is SYGVKD. The CDR3 runs to 15 residues. CDR3 bases: TGTGCCATCAGCCCAGGGGGACTCTCTGGAAACACCATATATTTT. It translates to CAISPGGLSGNTIYF.

The chain joins TRBV14 to TRBJ1-6, with 7 bases aligning to TRBD1. Germline CDR1 and CDR2: SGHDN and FVKESK. The CDR3 runs to 14 residues. After removal of 4 bases from V and 10 bases from J, the junction contained 7 bases not matched to a gene. The CDR3 DNA is TGTGCCAGCAGCCCTGACAGGGAGGACTCACCCCTCCACTTT. Translating gives CASSPDREDSPLHF.

The chain couples TRBV2 to TRBJ2-3; tentative D call: TRBD2 (6 bases). The CDR3 is made up of 15 amino acids. V gave up 2 bases and J gave up 3 bases, with 12 bases separating them. In germline, CDR1 is SNHLY, CDR2 FYNNEI. CDR3 bases: TGTGCCAGCAGTGAACGGCTAGCGAAGACAGATACGCAGTATTTT. It encodes CASSERLAKTDTQYF. The variable domain in full, completed from reference TRBV2 and TRBJ2-3, reads EPEVTQTPSHQVTQMGQEVILRCVPISNHLYFYWYRQILGQKVEFLVSFYNNEISEKSEIFDDQFSVERPDGSNFTLKIRSTKLEDSAMYFCASSERLAKTDTQYFGPGTRLTVL.

The chain links TRBV5-1 to TRBJ2-5, with D perhaps matching TRBD1 (5 bases). The germline V and J ends were trimmed by 0 bases and 1 base, with 10 bases remaining between them. The CDR3 consists of 15 residues. Germline V gene lookup returns CDR1 SGHRS and CDR2 YFSETQ. CDR3 DNA sequence: TGCGCCAGCAGCTTGGCCGACAGAACCCAAGAGACCCAGTACTTC. Translating gives CASSLADRTQETQYF.